These 15 T cell receptor beta chains were all obtained from the same sample, sequenced in a study of PD-1 blockade in classical Hodgkin lymphoma (dated by TCRdb to 2020 to 2022). Interpreted using the paper, the time point label stands for: cycle 2 day 1 (C2D1) of nivolumab. Every trial patient had relapsed after autologous stem cell transplantation, and cohorts A, B and C differed in prior brentuximab vedotin exposure. The method behind the library was the immunoSEQ multiplex PCR assay. TCRdb obtained this table from immuneACCESS and retained in-frame rearrangements with V and J assigned. These tables miss some clones; where compared with another copy, unresolved V genes account for less than half of the shortfall, and the remainder is unexplained. Within this sample are just under 30,000 clones, with about two thirds of them counted one time only. Roughly 4% of the sample belongs to the ten largest clones.

The sequencing used peripheral blood mononuclear cells (PBMCs), collected before the second cycle of nivolumab. The receptors here all came from a human donor with classical Hodgkin lymphoma.

V is TRBV29-1 and J is TRBJ2-5; 9 bases map to TRBD1. Germline CDR1 is SQVTM and CDR2 is ANQGSEA. Losses at the gene ends were 7 bases for V and 5 bases for J; bases not matched to a gene: 5. CDR3 length: 12 amino acids. CDR3 sequence (DNA): TGCAGCGGAACACAGGGGGCGGAGACCCAGTACTTC. Translation: CSGTQGAETQYF.

The count of this clone is one. The CDR3 reads CASRRMVSPEETQYF. DNA for the CDR3: TGTGCCAGCAGGAGGATGGTAAGCCCAGAAGAGACCCAGTACTTC. This chain joins TRBV27 and TRBJ2-5; D call uncertain. The V and J ends lost 6 bases and 3 bases respectively, with 17 bases between them. Germline CDR1 MNHEY, CDR2 SMNVEV (reference sequence). This CDR3 contains 15 residues.

The V gene is TRBV28, the J gene TRBJ2-7, with TRBD2 identical over 16 bases. J lost 2 bases, V lost 5 bases, and 12 bases had no gene match. The CDR3 covers 19 residues. The V gene's germline CDR1 is MDHEN and CDR2 SYDVKM. This CDR3 reads CASSLSGTSGGAQTYEQYF. DNA of the CDR3: TGTGCCAGCAGTCTCTCTGGGACTAGCGGGGGGGCCCAAACCTACGAGCAGTACTTC.

The genes are TRBV19 and TRBJ2-7, with a possible D match to TRBD2 (6 bases). The CDR3 length is 15 residues. Germline loops: CDR1 LNHDA, CDR2 SQIVND (reference sequence). V lost 0 bases and J 3 bases, leaving 12 bases between the germline ends. The CDR3 DNA follows: TGTGCCAGTAGTATAGAGGGGACTGAATACTACGAGCAGTACTTC. Encoded protein: CASSIEGTEYYEQYF.

This clone came up a few times. This chain joins TRBV6-5 and TRBJ1-2; TRBD1 matches 7 bases. Germline V lookup: CDR1 MNHEY, CDR2 SVGAGI. CDR3 length equals 15 residues. The trim removed 5 bases at V and 4 bases at J, leaving 10 bases unmatched. CDR3: CASSTPSGGIYGYTF. The CDR3 DNA sequence: TGTGCCAGCAGTACTCCCTCAGGGGGTATCTATGGCTACACCTTC.

The chain recombines TRBV28 with TRBJ2-5; D is perhaps TRBD1 or TRBD2 (6 bases each). The V gene lost 7 bases and the J gene lost 7 bases, with 16 bases spanning the gap. CDR1 is MDHEN, CDR2 SYDVKM, per germline. The CDR3 covers 13 residues. CDR3 in amino acids: CASKMTGAGTQYF. For the CDR3, the DNA is TGTGCCAGCAAGATGACGGGGGCCGGGACCCAGTACTTC.

The chain joins TRBV20-1 to TRBJ2-3, with D hard to call. CDR1 is DFQATT and CDR2 is SNEGSKA in the germline V gene (reference sequence). This CDR3 region has 11 residues. The V and J ends lost 7 bases and 10 bases respectively, with 15 bases between them. CDR3 residues: CSVTTEVSQYF. The CDR3 nucleotides are TGCAGTGTCACCACCGAGGTCTCGCAGTATTTT.

In regard to this clone: This specimen includes other DNA sequences encoding the same CDR3. Here the CDR3 reads CASSPVSGGAYEQFF. The CDR3 DNA sequence: TGTGCCAGCAGCCCAGTCTCAGGCGGGGCGTATGAGCAGTTCTTC. The chain recombines TRBV5-6 with TRBJ2-1; D is perhaps TRBD2 (6 bases). V lost 4 bases, J lost 8 bases, and 19 bases lay in between. The CDR3 sequence is 15 residues long. Germline lookup yields CDR1 SGHDT and CDR2 YYEEEE.

This rearrangement joins TRBV5-8 to TRBJ2-7; a possible D gene is TRBD2 (5 bases). Per the germline V gene, CDR1 is SGHTS and CDR2 is YDEGEE. The CDR3 totals 15 residues. V lost 4 bases and J 2 bases, leaving 16 bases between the germline ends. Here the CDR3 reads CASSARTGKPYEQYF. CDR3 sequence (DNA): TGTGCCAGCAGCGCGCGTACGGGGAAACCCTACGAGCAGTACTTC.

This clone showed up just once. J is TRBJ2-4 and V is TRBV19; D gene uncertain. Germline assignment: CDR1 LNHDA and CDR2 SQIVND (reference sequence). Trimming removed 5 bases from V and 0 bases from J, with 14 bases in between. The CDR3 covers 16 residues. The CDR3 nucleotides are TGTGCCAGTAGTCCGGCAGATTGGCTAGCCAAAAACATTCAGTACTTC. Its translation: CASSPADWLAKNIQYF. Using reference TRBV19 and TRBJ2-4 for the parts outside the CDR3, the full variable domain is DGGITQSPKYLFRKEGQNVTLSCEQNLNHDAMYWYRQDPGQGLRLIYYSQIVNDFQKGDIAEGYSVSREKKESFPLTVTSAQKNPTAFYLCASSPADWLAKNIQYFGAGTRLSVL.

The chain uses TRBV27 and TRBJ2-1; D is perhaps TRBD1 (7 bases). CDR1 is MNHEY and CDR2 is SMNVEV in the germline V gene (reference sequence). V lost 8 bases and J lost 2, with 16 bases in between. The CDR3 contains 15 residues. The CDR3 is CASFRGGGPYNEQFF. In DNA form, the CDR3 reads TGTGCCAGCTTCAGAGGAGGGGGCCCCTACAATGAGCAGTTCTTC.

This rearrangement joins TRBV5-4 to TRBJ2-7; possibly TRBD2 for D (6 bases). There are 17 residues in the CDR3. V dropped 3 bases and J dropped 3 bases, with 22 bases sitting between them. The germline CDR1 and CDR2 sequences are SGHNT and YYREEE (reference sequence). The CDR3 nucleotides read TGTGCCAGCAGCTCACTATCCCCCGGGACTCGAGGCTACGAGCAGTACTTC. It codes for CASSSLSPGTRGYEQYF.

The V and J genes are TRBV27 and TRBJ1-4; D unclear. The CDR3 consists of 13 residues. The V and J ends lost 6 bases and 0 bases respectively, with 5 bases between them. Per germline, CDR1 MNHEY and CDR2 SMNVEV (reference sequence). Here the CDR3 reads CASRFATNEKLFF. The CDR3 nucleotides are TGTGCCAGCAGGTTTGCAACTAATGAAAAACTGTTTTTT.

The V gene is TRBV28, the J gene TRBJ2-3; D perhaps matches TRBD1 (6 bases). The CDR3 contains 13 residues. Germline values: CDR1 MDHEN, CDR2 SYDVKM. V lost 8 bases and J lost 0, with 9 bases in between. The CDR3 is CASRDTSTDTQYF. CDR3 nucleotides: TGTGCCAGCCGGGACACGAGCACAGATACGCAGTATTTT.

The V gene is TRBV30, the J gene TRBJ1-2, with 12 nucleotides matching TRBD1. The CDR3 is 14 residues long. Germline V CDR1 and CDR2: GTSNPN, SVGIG (reference sequence). After removal of 4 bases from V and 7 bases from J, the junction contained 7 bases not matched to a gene. The CDR3 region has the DNA TGTGCCTGGACGGCGGGACAGGGGGCTTTTGGCTACACCTTC. This gives the protein CAWTAGQGAFGYTF.